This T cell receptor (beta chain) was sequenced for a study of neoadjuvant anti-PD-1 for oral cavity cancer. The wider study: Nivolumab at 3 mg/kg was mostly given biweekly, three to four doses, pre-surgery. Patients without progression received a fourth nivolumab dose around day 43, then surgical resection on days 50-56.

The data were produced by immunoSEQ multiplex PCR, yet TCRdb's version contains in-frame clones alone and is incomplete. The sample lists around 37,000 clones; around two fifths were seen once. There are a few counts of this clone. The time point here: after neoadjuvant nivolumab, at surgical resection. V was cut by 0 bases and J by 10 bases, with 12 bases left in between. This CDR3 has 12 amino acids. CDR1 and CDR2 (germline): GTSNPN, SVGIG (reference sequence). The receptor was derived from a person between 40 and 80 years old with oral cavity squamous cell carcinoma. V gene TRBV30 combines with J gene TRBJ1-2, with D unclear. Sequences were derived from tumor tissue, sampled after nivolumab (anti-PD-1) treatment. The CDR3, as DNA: TGTGCCTGGAGTGTAGGGAGGGTGGACTACACCTTC. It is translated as CAWSVGRVDYTF.